A single TCR beta chain is shown here with its context. Its antigen is undetermined. This sample stems from a study of OX40 agonist ivuxolimab in advanced cancers. Notes on the study in general: Dosing at 0.1 to 3.0 mg/kg was accompanied by clonal expansion of CD4+ and CD8+ blood T cells by week 6. Among T cells, CD8+ cells averaged more expanded clones than CD4+ cells.

Prior autoimmune disease or systemic immunosuppression barred patients. This CDR3 has 12 residues. Looked up from germline, CDR1 is MNHEY and CDR2 is SMNVEV (reference sequence). Trimming removed 6 bases from V and 12 bases from J, with 15 bases in between. This table comes from immunoSEQ multiplex PCR, and its TCRdb copy is limited to in-frame clones, with some not included. The table includes 55,000 to 75,000 clones, about nine tenths detected once. The input for sequencing was CD4+ or CD8+ T cells sorted from blood, taken in a trial of the OX40 agonist ivuxolimab. This receptor was identified in an adult with an advanced solid tumor such as melanoma, head and neck, liver or kidney cancer. This chain uses TRBV27 with TRBJ2-4; tentatively, D is TRBD1 or TRBD2 (5 bases each). The CDR3 here is CASRPTGGGQYF. The CDR3 DNA reads as TGTGCCAGCAGGCCGACTGGGGGTGGTCAGTACTTC.